The present T cell receptor (beta chain) was sequenced within a study of cytomegalovirus exposure and HLA in healthy donors. Study results and caveats: In a later analysis, specific HLA alleles were associated with approximately 17,000 TCR beta sequences at a 0.05 false discovery rate. TCR beta chain V- and J-gene trimming was linked, in a later analysis, to a missense variant in DCLRE1C. The investigators catalogued 150 to 200 TCR beta chains as cytomegalovirus-associated. A later analysis revealed that TCR association rates differed between HLA loci, peaking at DRB1 and bottoming out at HLA-C.

Trimming removed 3 bases from V and 6 bases from J; junction bases left unmatched: 4. Per germline, CDR1 KGHSH and CDR2 LQKENI. The CDR3 consists of 14 residues. Comment on this clone: Its antigen is still unknown.

Use of 60 Vbeta and 13 Jbeta primers characterized the PCR. Repertoires were generated with immunoSEQ multiplex PCR, while TCRdb's copy carries only in-frame clones and drops some. The sample holds approximately 140,000 clones, approximately 80% seen once. The sample comprised PBMCs. The chain is built from TRBV18 and TRBJ1-2; 10 bases map to TRBD1. This clonotype originated in a girl aged 2 to 9 in good health and CMV-seronegative. CDR3 in amino acids: CASSPPGQGNGYTF. DNA for the CDR3: TGTGCCAGCTCACCCCCGGGACAGGGGAATGGCTACACCTTC.